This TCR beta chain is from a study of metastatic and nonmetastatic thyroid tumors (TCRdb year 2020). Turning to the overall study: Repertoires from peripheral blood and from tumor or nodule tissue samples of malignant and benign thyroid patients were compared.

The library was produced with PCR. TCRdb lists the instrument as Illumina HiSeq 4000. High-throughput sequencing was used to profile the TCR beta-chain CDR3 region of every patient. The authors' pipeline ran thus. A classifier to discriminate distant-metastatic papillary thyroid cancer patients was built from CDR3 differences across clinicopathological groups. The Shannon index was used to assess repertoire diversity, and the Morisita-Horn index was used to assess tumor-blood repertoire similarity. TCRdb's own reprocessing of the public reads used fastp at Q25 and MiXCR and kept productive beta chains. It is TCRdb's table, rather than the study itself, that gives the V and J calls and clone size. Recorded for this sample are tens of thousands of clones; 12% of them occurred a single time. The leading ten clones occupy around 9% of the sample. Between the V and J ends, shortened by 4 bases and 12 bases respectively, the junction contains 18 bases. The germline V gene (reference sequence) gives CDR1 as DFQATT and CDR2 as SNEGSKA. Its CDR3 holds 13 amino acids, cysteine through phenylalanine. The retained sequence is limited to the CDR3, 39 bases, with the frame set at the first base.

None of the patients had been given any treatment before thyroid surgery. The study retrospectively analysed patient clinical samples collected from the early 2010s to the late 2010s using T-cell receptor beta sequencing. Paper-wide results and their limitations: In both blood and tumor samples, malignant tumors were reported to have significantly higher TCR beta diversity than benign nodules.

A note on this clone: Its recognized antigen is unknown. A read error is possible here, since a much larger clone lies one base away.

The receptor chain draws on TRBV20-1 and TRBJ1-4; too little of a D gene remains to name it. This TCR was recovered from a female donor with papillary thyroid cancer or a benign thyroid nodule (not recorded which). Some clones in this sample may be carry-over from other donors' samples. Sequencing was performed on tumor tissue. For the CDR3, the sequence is CSAMADGVEELFF. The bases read TGCAGTGCTATGGCCGACGGGGTCGAAGAACTGTTTTTT.